The entry that follows covers one TCR beta chain sequence. Its matching antigen is unknown. This entry belongs to a study of cytomegalovirus exposure and HLA in healthy donors. Study observations and caveats: The classifier, whose performance was assessed in both the original and validation cohorts, reportedly diagnosed cytomegalovirus status with high specificity and sensitivity. Rarity held for most TCR sequences, but there were some public TCRs that occurred in many donors.

Method: immunoSEQ multiplex PCR; TCRdb's copy keeps in-frame clones and lacks some. The sample has tens of thousands of clones, around nine tenths seen once. The V gene end was trimmed by 4 bases and the J gene end by 3 bases; junction bases not matched to a gene: 5. The CDR3 extends over 14 amino acids. Germline V gene lookup returns CDR1 MDHEN and CDR2 SYDVKM. The chain uses TRBV28 and TRBJ1-1, with TRBD1 identical over 7 bases. Sequencing was carried out using PBMCs. The source of this sequence is a woman aged 18-29 years in good health and CMV-seropositive. The CDR3 sequence: CASSWTGRDTEAFF. CDR3 coding DNA: TGTGCCAGCAGTTGGACAGGTAGGGACACTGAAGCTTTCTTT.